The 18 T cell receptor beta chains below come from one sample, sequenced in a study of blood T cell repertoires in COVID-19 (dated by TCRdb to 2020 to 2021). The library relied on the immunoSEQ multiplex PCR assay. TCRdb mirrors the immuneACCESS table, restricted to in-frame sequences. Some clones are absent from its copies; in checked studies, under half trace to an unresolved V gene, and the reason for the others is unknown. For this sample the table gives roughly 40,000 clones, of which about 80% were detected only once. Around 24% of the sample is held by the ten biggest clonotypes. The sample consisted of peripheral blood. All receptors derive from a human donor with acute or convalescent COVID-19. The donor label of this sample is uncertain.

The CDR3 nucleotides are TGTGCCAGCAGCCAAGAGGGGTGGGGGGATAATGAAAAACTGTTTTTT. It encodes CASSQEGWGDNEKLFF. This chain joins TRBV4-2 and TRBJ1-4; possible D gene TRBD1, 5 bases. The CDR3 totals 16 residues. The ends were cut back, 0 bases at V and 4 bases at J, with 12 bases in the middle. Germline values: CDR1 LGHNA, CDR2 YNFKEQ.

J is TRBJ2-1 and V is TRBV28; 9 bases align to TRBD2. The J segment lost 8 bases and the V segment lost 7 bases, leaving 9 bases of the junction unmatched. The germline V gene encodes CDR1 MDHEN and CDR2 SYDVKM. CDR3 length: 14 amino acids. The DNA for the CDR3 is TGTGCCAGCAAGCAGGGACTAGCCGTCTATGAGCAGTTCTTC. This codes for CASKQGLAVYEQFF. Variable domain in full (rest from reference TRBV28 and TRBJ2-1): DVKVTQSSRYLVKRTGEKVFLECVQDMDHENMFWYRQDPGLGLRLIYFSYDVKMKEKGDIPEGYSVSREKKERFSLILESASTNQTSMYLCASKQGLAVYEQFFGPGTRLTVL.

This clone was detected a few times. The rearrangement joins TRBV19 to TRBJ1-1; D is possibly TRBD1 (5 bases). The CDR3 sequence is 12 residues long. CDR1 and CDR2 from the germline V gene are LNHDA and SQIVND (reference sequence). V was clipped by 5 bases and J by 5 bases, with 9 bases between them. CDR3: CASSSRGTEAFF. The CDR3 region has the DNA TGTGCCAGTAGTTCTAGGGGAACTGAAGCTTTCTTT.

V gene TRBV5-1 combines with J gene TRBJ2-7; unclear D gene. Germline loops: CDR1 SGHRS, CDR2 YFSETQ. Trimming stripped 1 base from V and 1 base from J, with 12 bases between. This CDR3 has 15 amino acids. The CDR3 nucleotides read TGCGCCAGCAGCTTGTATTCTGTTCGGTCCTACGAGCAGTACTTC. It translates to CASSLYSVRSYEQYF.

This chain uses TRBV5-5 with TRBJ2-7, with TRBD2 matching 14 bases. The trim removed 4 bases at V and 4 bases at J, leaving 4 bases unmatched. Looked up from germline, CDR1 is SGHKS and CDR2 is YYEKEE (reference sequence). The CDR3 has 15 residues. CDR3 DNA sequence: TGTGCCAGCAGCAAAGGGACTAGCGGGAGTTACGAGCAGTACTTC. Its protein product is CASSKGTSGSYEQYF.

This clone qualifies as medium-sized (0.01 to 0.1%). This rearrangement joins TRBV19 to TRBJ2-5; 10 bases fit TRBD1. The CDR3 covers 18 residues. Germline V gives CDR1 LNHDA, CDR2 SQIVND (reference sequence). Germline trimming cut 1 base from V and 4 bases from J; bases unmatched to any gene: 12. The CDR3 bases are TGTGCCAGTAGTATAGCACGATGGACAGGGGGTCTTGTAGAGACCCAGTACTTC. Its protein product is CASSIARWTGGLVETQYF.

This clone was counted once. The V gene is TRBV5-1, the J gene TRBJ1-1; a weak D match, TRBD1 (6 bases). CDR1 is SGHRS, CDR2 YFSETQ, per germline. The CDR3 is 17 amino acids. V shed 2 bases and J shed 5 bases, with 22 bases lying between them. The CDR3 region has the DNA TGCGCCAGCAGCTTCGCCATTCTACAGGGCCTTGGAACTGAAGCTTTCTTT. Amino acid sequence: CASSFAILQGLGTEAFF.

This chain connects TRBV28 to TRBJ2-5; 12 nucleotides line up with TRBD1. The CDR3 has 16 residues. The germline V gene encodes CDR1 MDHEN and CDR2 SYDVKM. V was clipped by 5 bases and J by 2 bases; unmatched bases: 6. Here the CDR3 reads CASSLGQGAAQETQYF. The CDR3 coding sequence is TGTGCCAGCAGTCTGGGACAGGGGGCGGCTCAAGAGACCCAGTACTTC. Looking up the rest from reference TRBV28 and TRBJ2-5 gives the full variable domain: DVKVTQSSRYLVKRTGEKVFLECVQDMDHENMFWYRQDPGLGLRLIYFSYDVKMKEKGDIPEGYSVSREKKERFSLILESASTNQTSMYLCASSLGQGAAQETQYFGPGTRLLVL.

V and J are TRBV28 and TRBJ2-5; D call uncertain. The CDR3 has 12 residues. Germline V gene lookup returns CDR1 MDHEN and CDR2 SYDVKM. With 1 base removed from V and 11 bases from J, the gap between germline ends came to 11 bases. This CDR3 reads CASSLSEADQYF. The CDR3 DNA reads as TGTGCCAGCAGTTTATCAGAGGCGGATCAGTACTTC.

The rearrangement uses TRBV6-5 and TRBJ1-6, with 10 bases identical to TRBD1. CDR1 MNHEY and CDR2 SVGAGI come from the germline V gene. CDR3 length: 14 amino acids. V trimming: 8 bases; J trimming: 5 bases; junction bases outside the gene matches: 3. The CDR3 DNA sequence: TGTGCCAGCGGAGGACAGGGGGATAATTCACCCCTCCACTTT. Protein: CASGGQGDNSPLHF.

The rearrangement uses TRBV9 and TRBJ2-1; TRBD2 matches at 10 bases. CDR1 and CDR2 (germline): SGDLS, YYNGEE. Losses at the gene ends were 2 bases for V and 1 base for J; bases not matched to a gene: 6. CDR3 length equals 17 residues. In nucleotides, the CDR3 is TGTGCCAGCAGCGTGATTCCTAGCGGGAGTTCCTACAATGAGCAGTTCTTC. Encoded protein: CASSVIPSGSSYNEQFF. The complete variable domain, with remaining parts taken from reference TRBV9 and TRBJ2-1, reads DSGVTQTPKHLITATGQRVTLRCSPRSGDLSVYWYQQSLDQGLQFLIQYYNGEERAKGNILERFSAQQFPDLHSELNLSSLELGDSALYFCASSVIPSGSSYNEQFFGPGTRLTVL.

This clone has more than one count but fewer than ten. CDR3: CASSIGETGELFF. CDR3 bases: TGTGCCAGTAGTATAGGAGAAACCGGGGAGCTGTTTTTT. The chain uses TRBV19 and TRBJ2-2; no firm D call. CDR3 size: 13 residues. Trimming cost V 1 base and J 5 bases, with 5 bases left between them. Germline V gene lookup returns CDR1 LNHDA and CDR2 SQIVND (reference sequence).

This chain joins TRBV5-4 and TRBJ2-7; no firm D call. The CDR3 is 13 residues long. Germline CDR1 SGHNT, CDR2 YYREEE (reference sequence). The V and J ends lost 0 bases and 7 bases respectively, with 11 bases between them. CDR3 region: CASSLEGNGEQYF. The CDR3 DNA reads TGTGCCAGCAGCTTGGAAGGCAACGGGGAGCAGTACTTC. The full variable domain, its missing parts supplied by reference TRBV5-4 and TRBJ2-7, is ETGVTQSPTHLIKTRGQQVTLRCSSQSGHNTVSWYQQALGQGPQFIFQYYREEENGRGNFPPRFSGLQFPNYSSELNVNALELDDSALYLCASSLEGNGEQYFGPGTRLTVT.

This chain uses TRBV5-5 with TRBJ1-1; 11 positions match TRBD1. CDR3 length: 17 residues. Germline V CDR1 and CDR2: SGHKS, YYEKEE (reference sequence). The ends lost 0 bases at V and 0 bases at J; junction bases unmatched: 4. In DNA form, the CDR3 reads TGTGCCAGCAGCTTGGGCCGGGACAGGGGGTTGAACACTGAAGCTTTCTTT. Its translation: CASSLGRDRGLNTEAFF.

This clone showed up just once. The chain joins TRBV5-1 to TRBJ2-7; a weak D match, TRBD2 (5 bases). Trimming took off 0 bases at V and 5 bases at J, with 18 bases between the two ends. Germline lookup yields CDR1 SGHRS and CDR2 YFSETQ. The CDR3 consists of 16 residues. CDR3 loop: CASSLAGGSSGNEQYF. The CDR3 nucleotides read TGCGCCAGCAGCTTGGCGGGCGGCTCGTCCGGGAACGAGCAGTACTTC.

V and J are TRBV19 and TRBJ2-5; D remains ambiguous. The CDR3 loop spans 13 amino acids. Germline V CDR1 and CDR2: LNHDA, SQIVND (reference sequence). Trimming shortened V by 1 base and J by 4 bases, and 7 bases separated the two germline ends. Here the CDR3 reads CASSIGMAETQYF. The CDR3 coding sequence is TGTGCCAGTAGTATAGGAATGGCAGAGACCCAGTACTTC.

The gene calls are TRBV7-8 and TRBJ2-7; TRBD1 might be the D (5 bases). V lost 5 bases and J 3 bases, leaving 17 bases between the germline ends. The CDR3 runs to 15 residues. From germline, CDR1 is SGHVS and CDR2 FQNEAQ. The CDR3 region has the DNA TGTGCCAGCAGCCGATCGTGGGGCAAGGACTACGAGCAGTACTTC. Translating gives CASSRSWGKDYEQYF.

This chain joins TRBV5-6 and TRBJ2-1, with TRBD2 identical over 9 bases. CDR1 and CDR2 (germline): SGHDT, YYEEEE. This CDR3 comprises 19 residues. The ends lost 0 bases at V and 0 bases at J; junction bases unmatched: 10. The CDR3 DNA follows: TGTGCCAGCAGCTTGGTAGGTGGTGCTAGCGGGATCTCCTACAATGAGCAGTTCTTC. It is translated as CASSLVGGASGISYNEQFF.